This T cell receptor (beta chain) emerged from a study of T cells in Graves' hyperthyroidism and ophthalmopathy (dated by TCRdb to about 2019). With regard to the full study: Peripheral blood samples were taken at initial diagnosis, before any treatment was given. To identify distinguishing TCR V-J signatures, a discovery cohort of 100 patients was used, comprising some 45 with Graves' ophthalmopathy and around 60 with stable Graves' hyperthyroidism. Prospective prediction of ophthalmopathy was tested in an independent validation cohort consisting of 18 hyperthyroidism patients and some 17 patients who later progressed to ophthalmopathy. The approximately 100 discovery patients were randomly split 7:3 into training and test sets. In addition, the study compared T-cell repertoires in thyroid tissue and in blood from about six Graves' hyperthyroidism patients. After sampling, hyperthyroidism patients received methimazole starting at 30 mg daily, and ophthalmopathy patients received high-dose intravenous methylprednisolone. TCR Vbeta CDR3 sequencing of 140 or so peripheral blood samples (approximately 44 ophthalmopathy, 70 to 85 hyperthyroidism and approximately 17 progressor patients) is reported in the paper.

TCR beta CDR3 regions were amplified from RNA transcripts. For the first round of RT-PCR on the TCR CDR3, the HTBI primer set was used together with the Qiagen OneStep RT-PCR kit. The libraries were constructed in a second round of multiplex PCR and then size-selected and purified. Libraries were sequenced paired-end with 100 bp reads on an Illumina HiSeq2000. The original methods were these. SOAPnuke was used to process the raw data, with reads discarded if the reads contained adapters or uncalled bases, had a mean Phred below 15, or lacked an exact constant-primer or identifier match. High-quality paired reads were merged with COPE v1.2.5, and unique nucleotide sequences were defined as clonotypes. Clonotypes were aligned to IMGT TRBV, TRBD and TRBJ reference segments using MiTCR v1.1. Only V-J combinations with frequency above 0.0001, covering 99.2% of repertoires, were analysed. A TCS score was defined as the ratio of F50 (clonal expansion) to E x V (chaos), with BLOSUM62-based TCRdist applied between CDR3 peptides within each V-J. Welch's t-statistics and random forest reduced fewer than 550 V-J features to under 15, which were used in a naive Bayes classifier (R e1071). TCRdb reprocessed the public reads (quality trimming at Q25 with fastp, clone calling with MiXCR) and kept in-frame beta chains. Entries that share a CDR3 protein sequence are merged under the most common genes and DNA. TCRdb, not the original authors, processed these V and J calls. The sample has about 550,000 distinct CDR3 sequences on record, less than 25% of them singletons. The ten largest clones capture approximately 26% of the sample.

From the germline V gene (reference sequence), CDR1 is LNHDA and CDR2 is SQIVND. Including the terminal cysteine and phenylalanine, the CDR3 comprises 16 residues. The only DNA kept is the CDR3, 48 bases in frame from the first base. At the junction V is shortened by 4 bases and J by 0 bases, with 12 bases in between. The sample holds a few counts of this clonotype. Its antigen is not yet known. Base qualities are not provided; no much larger clone lies one nucleotide away. Findings and caveats that apply to the study as a whole: Sample size was not statistically predetermined, and blinding of investigators to group allocation was not performed. A model built on a 13 V-J signature distinguished ophthalmopathy from stable hyperthyroidism, reaching 87.88% sensitivity and approximately 81% specificity in cross-validation and 80%/75% in testing. During validation, the model predicted progression to ophthalmopathy a median of approximately 6.5 months ahead of onset, with 60% to 71% sensitivity and almost 75% specificity. Most expanded thyroid clonotypes (frequency above 0.001) were also detected in blood, a finding suggesting that blood repertoires may reflect thyroid immune responses.

A patient counted as having stable Graves' hyperthyroidism if no progression to ophthalmopathy occurred over 18 months of follow-up. Hyperthyroidism patients were newly diagnosed, had a disease duration of under 2 months, and were aged 18 to 65 years. Patients with uncontrolled infections, other autoimmune diseases, pregnancy or lactation were excluded. Diagnoses were based on clinical symptoms, serum thyroxine and TRAb, thyroid ultrasound and orbital computed tomography. Ficoll-Paque density gradient centrifugation was used to isolate PBMCs from about 9.4 ml of fresh peripheral blood. Total RNA was extracted using Trizol reagent, and RNA quality was assessed on an Agilent 2100 Bioanalyzer.

The sequencing input was blood. The sequence derives from a man between 18 and 35 years old with Graves' hyperthyroidism. The sequence is built from TRBV19 and TRBJ2-2; no D segment can be confidently identified. The nucleotides are TGTGCCAGTAGTAAGGACGTTTTGCCGAACACCGGGGAGCTGTTTTTT. It encodes CASSKDVLPNTGELFF. The CDR3 plus the reference TRBV19 and TRBJ2-2 genes for the other parts give the full variable domain: DGGITQSPKYLFRKEGQNVTLSCEQNLNHDAMYWYRQDPGQGLRLIYYSQIVNDFQKGDIAEGYSVSREKKESFPLTVTSAQKNPTAFYLCASSKDVLPNTGELFFGEGSRLTVL.